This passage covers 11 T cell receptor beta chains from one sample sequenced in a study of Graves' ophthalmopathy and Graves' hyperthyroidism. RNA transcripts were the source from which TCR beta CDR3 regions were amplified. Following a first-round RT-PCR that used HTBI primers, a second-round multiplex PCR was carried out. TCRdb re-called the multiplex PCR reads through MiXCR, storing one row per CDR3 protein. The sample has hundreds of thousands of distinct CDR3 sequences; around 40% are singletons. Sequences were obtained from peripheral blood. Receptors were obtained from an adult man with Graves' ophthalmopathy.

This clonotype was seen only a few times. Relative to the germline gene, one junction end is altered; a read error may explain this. Here the CDR3 reads CASSLDRGPTNEQYF. Written as DNA, the CDR3 is TGTGCCAGCAGCTTAGATCGGGGGCCCACTAACGAGCAGTACTTT. The rearrangement uses TRBV11-2 and TRBJ2-7; D may correspond to TRBD1 or TRBD2 (6 bases each). The CDR3 is 15 residues long. The V gene's germline CDR1 is SGHAT and CDR2 FQNNGV.

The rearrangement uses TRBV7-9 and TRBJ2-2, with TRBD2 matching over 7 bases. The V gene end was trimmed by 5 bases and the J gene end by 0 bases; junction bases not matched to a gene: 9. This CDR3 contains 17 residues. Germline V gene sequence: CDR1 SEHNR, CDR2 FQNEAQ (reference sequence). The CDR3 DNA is TGTGCCAGCAGCCAAGCCCCTAGCGGCGCGAACACCGGGGAGCTGTTTTTT. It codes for CASSQAPSGANTGELFF.

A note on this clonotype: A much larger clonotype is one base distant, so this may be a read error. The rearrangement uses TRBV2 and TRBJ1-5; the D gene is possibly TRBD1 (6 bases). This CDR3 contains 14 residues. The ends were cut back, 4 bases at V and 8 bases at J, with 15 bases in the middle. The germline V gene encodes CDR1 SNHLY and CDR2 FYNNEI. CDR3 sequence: CASSGRGSREPQHF. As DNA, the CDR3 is TGTGCCAGCAGTGGAAGGGGGAGTAGGGAGCCCCAGCATTTT.

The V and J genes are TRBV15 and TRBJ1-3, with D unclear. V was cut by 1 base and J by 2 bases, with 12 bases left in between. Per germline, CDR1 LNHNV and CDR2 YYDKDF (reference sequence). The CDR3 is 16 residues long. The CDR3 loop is CATSRGKGYTGNTIYF. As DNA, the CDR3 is TGTGCCACCAGCAGAGGGAAAGGGTACACTGGAAACACCATATATTTT. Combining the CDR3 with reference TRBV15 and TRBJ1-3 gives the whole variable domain DAMVIQNPRYQVTQFGKPVTLSCSQTLNHNVMYWYQQKSSQAPKLLFHYYDKDFNNEADTPDNFQSRRPNTSFCFLDIRSPGLGDTAMYLCATSRGKGYTGNTIYFGEGSWLTVV.

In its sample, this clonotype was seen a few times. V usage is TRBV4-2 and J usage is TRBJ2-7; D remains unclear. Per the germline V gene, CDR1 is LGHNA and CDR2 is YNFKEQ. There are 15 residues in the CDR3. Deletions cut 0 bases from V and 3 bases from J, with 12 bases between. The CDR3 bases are TGTGCCAGCAGCCAAGATCGCGGCAGGTTCTACGAGCAGTACTTC. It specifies CASSQDRGRFYEQYF.

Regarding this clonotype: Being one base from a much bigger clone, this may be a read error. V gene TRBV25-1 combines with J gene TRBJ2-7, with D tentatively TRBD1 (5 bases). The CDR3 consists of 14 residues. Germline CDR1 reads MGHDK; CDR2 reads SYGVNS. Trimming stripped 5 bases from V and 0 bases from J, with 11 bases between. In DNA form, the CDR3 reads TGTGCCAGCAGTTACGACACAGGCTCCTACGAGCAGTACTTC. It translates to CASSYDTGSYEQYF.

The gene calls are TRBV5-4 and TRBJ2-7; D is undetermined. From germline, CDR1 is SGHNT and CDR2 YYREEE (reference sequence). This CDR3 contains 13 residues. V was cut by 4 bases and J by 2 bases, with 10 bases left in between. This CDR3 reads CASSATETYEQYF. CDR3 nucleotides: TGTGCCAGCAGCGCAACAGAGACCTACGAGCAGTACTTC.

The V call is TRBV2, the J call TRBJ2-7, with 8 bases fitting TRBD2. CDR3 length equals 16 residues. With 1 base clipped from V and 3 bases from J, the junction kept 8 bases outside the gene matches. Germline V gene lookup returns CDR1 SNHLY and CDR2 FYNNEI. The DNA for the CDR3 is TGTGCCAGCAGTGAAGACGTCGTAGCGGGGTTCTACGAGCAGTACTTC. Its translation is CASSEDVVAGFYEQYF. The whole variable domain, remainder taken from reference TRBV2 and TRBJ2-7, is EPEVTQTPSHQVTQMGQEVILRCVPISNHLYFYWYRQILGQKVEFLVSFYNNEISEKSEIFDDQFSVERPDGSNFTLKIRSTKLEDSAMYFCASSEDVVAGFYEQYFGPGTRLTVT.

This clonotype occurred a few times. The CDR3 coding sequence is TGTGCCAGCAGCCATGAGCGACACGTACTCGGGGAGACCCAGTACTTC. Its protein product is CASSHERHVLGETQYF. The chain carries TRBV7-9 and TRBJ2-5, with unresolved D. Trimming stripped 5 bases from V and 5 bases from J, with 21 bases between. The CDR3 has 16 residues. Germline lookup yields CDR1 SEHNR and CDR2 FQNEAQ (reference sequence).

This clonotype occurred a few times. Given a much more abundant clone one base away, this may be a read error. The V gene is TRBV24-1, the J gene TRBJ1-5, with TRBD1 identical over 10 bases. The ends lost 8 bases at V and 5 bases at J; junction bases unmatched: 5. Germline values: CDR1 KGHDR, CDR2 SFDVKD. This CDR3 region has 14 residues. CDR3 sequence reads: CATKPGTGDQPQHF. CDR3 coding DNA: TGTGCCACCAAACCCGGGACAGGGGATCAGCCCCAGCATTTT.

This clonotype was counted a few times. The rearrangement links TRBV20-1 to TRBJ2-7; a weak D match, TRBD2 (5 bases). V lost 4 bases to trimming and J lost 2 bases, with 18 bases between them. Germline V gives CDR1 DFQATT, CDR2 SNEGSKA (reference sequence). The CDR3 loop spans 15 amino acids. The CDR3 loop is CSATKGGLSPYEQYF. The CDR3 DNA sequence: TGCAGTGCTACGAAAGGAGGACTTAGCCCCTACGAGCAGTACTTC.